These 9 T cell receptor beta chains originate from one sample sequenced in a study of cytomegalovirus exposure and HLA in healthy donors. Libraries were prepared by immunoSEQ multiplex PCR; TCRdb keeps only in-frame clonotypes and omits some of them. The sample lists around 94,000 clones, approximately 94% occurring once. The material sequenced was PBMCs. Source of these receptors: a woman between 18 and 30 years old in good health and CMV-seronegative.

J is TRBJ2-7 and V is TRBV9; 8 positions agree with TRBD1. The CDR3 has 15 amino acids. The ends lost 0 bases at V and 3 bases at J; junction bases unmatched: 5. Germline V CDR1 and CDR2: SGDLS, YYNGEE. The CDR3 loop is CASSVAGTGIYEQYF. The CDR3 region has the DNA TGTGCCAGCAGCGTAGCGGGGACAGGAATCTACGAGCAGTACTTC.

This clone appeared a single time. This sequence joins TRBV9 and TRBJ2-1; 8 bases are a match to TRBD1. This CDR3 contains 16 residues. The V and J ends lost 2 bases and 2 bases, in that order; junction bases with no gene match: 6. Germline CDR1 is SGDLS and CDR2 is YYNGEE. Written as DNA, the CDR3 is TGTGCCAGCAGCGTTGACCCAGGGGGCGCCTACAATGAGCAGTTCTTC. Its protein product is CASSVDPGGAYNEQFF.

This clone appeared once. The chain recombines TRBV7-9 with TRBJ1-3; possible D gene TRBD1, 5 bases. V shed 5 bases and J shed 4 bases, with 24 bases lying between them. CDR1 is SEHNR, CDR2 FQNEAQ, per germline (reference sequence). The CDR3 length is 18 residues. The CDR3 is CASSKGHRGSAIGNTIYF. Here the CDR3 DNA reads TGTGCCAGCAGCAAAGGTCATCGGGGGAGCGCGATCGGAAACACCATATATTTT.

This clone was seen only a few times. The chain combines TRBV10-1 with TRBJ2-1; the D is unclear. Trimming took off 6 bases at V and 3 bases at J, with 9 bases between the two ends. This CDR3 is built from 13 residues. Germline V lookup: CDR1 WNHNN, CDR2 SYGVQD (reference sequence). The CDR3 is CASSGQDYNEQFF. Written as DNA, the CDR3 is TGCGCCAGCAGCGGCCAGGACTACAATGAGCAGTTCTTC.

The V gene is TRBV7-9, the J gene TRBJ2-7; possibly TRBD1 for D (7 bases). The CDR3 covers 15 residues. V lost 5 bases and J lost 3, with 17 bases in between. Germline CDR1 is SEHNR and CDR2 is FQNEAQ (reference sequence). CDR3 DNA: TGTGCCAGCAGCGAGGAGGGGGCAGGGGGCTACGAGCAGTACTTC. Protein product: CASSEEGAGGYEQYF.

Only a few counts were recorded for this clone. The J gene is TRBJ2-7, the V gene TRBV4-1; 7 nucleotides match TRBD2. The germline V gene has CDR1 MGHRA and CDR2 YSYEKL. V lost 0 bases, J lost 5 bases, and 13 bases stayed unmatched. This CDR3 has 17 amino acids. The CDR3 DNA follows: TGCGCCAGCAGCCAAGATGTTCGAGCGGGGCCCGTCAACGAGCAGTACTTC. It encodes CASSQDVRAGPVNEQYF.

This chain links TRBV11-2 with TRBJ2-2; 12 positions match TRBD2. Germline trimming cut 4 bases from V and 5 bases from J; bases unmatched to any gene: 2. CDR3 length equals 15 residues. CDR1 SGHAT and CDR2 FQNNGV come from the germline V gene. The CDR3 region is CASSSSGRATGELFF. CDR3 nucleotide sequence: TGTGCCAGCAGCTCTAGCGGGAGGGCGACCGGGGAGCTGTTTTTT.

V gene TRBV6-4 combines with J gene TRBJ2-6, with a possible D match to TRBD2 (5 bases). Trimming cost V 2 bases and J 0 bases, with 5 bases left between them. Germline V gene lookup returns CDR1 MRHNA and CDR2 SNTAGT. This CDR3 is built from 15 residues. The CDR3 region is CASSDTSSGANVLTF. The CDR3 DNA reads TGTGCCAGCAGTGACACTAGCTCTGGGGCCAACGTCCTGACTTTC.

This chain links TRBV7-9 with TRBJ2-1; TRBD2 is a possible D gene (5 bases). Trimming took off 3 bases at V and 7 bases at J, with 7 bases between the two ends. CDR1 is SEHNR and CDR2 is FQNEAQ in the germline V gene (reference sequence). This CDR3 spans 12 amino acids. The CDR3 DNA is TGTGCCAGCAGCTTTCGAGGGAATGAGCAGTTCTTC. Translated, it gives CASSFRGNEQFF.